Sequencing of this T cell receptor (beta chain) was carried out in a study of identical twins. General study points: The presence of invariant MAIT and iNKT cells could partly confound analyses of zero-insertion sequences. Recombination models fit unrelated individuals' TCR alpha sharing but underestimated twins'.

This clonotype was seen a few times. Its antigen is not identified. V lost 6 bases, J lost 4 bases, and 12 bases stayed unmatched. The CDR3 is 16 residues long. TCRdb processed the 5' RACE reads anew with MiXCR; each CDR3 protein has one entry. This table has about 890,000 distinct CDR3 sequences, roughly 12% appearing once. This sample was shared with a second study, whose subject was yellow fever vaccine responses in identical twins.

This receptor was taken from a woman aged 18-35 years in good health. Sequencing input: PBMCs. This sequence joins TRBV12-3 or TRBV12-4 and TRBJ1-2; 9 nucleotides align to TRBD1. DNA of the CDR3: TGTGCCAGCAGACAGTCAGGTTTGACAGGGGGCTATGGCTACACCTTC. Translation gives CASRQSGLTGGYGYTF.